This entry lists 29 T cell receptor beta chains sequenced from one sample in a study of cytomegalovirus exposure and HLA in healthy donors. The PCR ran on 60 Vbeta and 13 Jbeta primers. Profiling relied on immunoSEQ multiplex PCR, and the TCRdb table lists in-frame clones only, not all of them. The sample includes some 150,000 clones, 79% seen only once; the top ten take roughly 0.99%. Sequencing used PBMCs. These receptors were collected from a male donor in good health and CMV-seronegative.

This clone was recorded a few times. V and J are TRBV10-1 and TRBJ2-7; 8 nucleotides line up with TRBD2. In germline, CDR1 is WNHNN, CDR2 SYGVQD (reference sequence). The V and J ends lost 9 bases and 5 bases, in that order; junction bases with no gene match: 12. The CDR3 consists of 14 residues. The CDR3 sequence: CARTAGTSSHEQYF. CDR3 coding DNA: TGCGCCAGGACTGCGGGGACTAGTTCGCACGAGCAGTACTTC.

The chain links TRBV10-2 to TRBJ2-1; 11 positions agree with TRBD2. V lost 7 bases to trimming and J lost 10 bases; unmatched junction nucleotides: 9. The CDR3 loop spans 14 amino acids. From germline, CDR1 is WSHSY and CDR2 SAAADI. The CDR3: CASKNSGGAREQFF. In nucleotides, the CDR3 is TGCGCCAGCAAAAATAGCGGGGGGGCCAGGGAGCAGTTCTTC.

The chain couples TRBV27 to TRBJ2-2, with a possible D match to TRBD1 (8 bases). The germline CDR1 and CDR2 sequences are MNHEY and SMNVEV (reference sequence). This CDR3 is 15 amino acids long. Trimming took off 3 bases at V and 5 bases at J, with 13 bases between the two ends. CDR3 in DNA: TGTGCCAGCAGTTTCGGACAGGGAGGGACCGGGGAGCTGTTTTTT. It yields the protein CASSFGQGGTGELFF.

This chain uses TRBV2 with TRBJ2-2; possible D gene TRBD1, 6 bases. Trimming shortened V by 0 bases and J by 3 bases, and 14 bases separated the two germline ends. The CDR3 is made up of 17 amino acids. CDR1 SNHLY and CDR2 FYNNEI come from the germline V gene. The CDR3 DNA reads as TGTGCCAGCAGTGAAGCGTGGTACAGGGCGGACACCGGGGAGCTGTTTTTT. Translating it yields CASSEAWYRADTGELFF.

V and J are TRBV19 and TRBJ1-4; tentative D call: TRBD1 (6 bases). This CDR3 has 13 amino acids. Germline V gene sequence: CDR1 LNHDA, CDR2 SQIVND (reference sequence). Trimming shortened V by 5 bases and J by 8 bases, and 12 bases separated the two germline ends. The CDR3 loop is CASSEQGPEKLFF. CDR3 nucleotide sequence: TGTGCCAGTAGTGAACAGGGTCCCGAAAAACTGTTTTTT.

The V call is TRBV19, the J call TRBJ2-5; the match to TRBD2 covers 13 bases. Looked up from germline, CDR1 is LNHDA and CDR2 is SQIVND (reference sequence). This CDR3 contains 17 residues. V was clipped by 3 bases and J by 5 bases; unmatched bases: 9. The CDR3 spells CASSMGTSGGAWETQYF. The CDR3 coding sequence is TGTGCCAGTAGTATGGGTACTAGCGGGGGGGCATGGGAGACCCAGTACTTC.

This clone was counted a single time. The gene calls are TRBV7-6 and TRBJ2-7, with TRBD2 matching 8 bases. The CDR3 covers 13 residues. The germline V gene encodes CDR1 SGHVS and CDR2 FNYEAQ. Trimming at V came to 5 bases and at J to 3 bases, leaving 3 bases not matched to a gene. The CDR3 region has the DNA TGTGCCAGCAGCCCCGGGGGGGACTACGAGCAGTACTTC. Translation: CASSPGGDYEQYF. The whole variable domain, filled in from reference TRBV7-6 and TRBJ2-7, reads GAGVSQSPRYKVTKRGQDVALRCDPISGHVSLYWYRQALGQGPEFLTYFNYEAQQDKSGLPNDRFSAERPEGSISTLTIQRTEQRDSAMYRCASSPGGDYEQYFGPGTRLTVT.

This clone was recorded only once. The chain carries TRBV7-9 and TRBJ1-6; D gene ambiguous. The CDR3 sequence is 14 residues long. Per germline, CDR1 SEHNR and CDR2 FQNEAQ (reference sequence). V was cut by 4 bases and J by 3 bases, with 7 bases left in between. In DNA, the CDR3 is TGTGCCAGCAGCTCTACCCTCTATAATTCACCCCTCCACTTT. Amino acids: CASSSTLYNSPLHF.

This clone was recorded a few times. The rearrangement joins TRBV6-1 to TRBJ1-1; a possible D gene is TRBD1 (5 bases). Deletions cut 2 bases from V and 4 bases from J, with 14 bases between. The CDR3 has 15 residues. The germline CDR1 and CDR2 sequences are MNHNS and SASEGT. The CDR3 DNA sequence: TGTGCCAGCAGTGAAACAGGCGAAGGGTCCACTGAAGCTTTCTTT. Encoded protein: CASSETGEGSTEAFF.

V and J are TRBV7-9 and TRBJ1-6; no clear D gene. Trimming removed 2 bases at V and 9 bases at J, with 11 bases between. Germline values: CDR1 SEHNR, CDR2 FQNEAQ (reference sequence). The CDR3 totals 14 residues. CDR3 region: CASSLLFAGSPLHF. The CDR3 coding sequence is TGTGCCAGCAGCTTATTGTTCGCGGGTTCACCCCTCCACTTT.

The DNA for the CDR3 is TGTGCCAGCAGCGTAGAGGGTGGGGCACCACCCCTCCACTTT. It is translated as CASSVEGGAPPLHF. J is TRBJ1-6 and V is TRBV9; tentative D call: TRBD1 (5 bases). CDR1 is SGDLS, CDR2 YYNGEE, per germline. The CDR3 covers 14 residues. The ends were cut back, 0 bases at V and 11 bases at J, with 12 bases in the middle. Using reference TRBV9 and TRBJ1-6 for the parts outside the CDR3, the full variable domain is DSGVTQTPKHLITATGQRVTLRCSPRSGDLSVYWYQQSLDQGLQFLIQYYNGEERAKGNILERFSAQQFPDLHSELNLSSLELGDSALYFCASSVEGGAPPLHFGNGTRLTVT.

The chain is built from TRBV7-9 and TRBJ1-5, with a tentative D call TRBD1 (5 bases). This CDR3 spans 14 amino acids. V was shortened by 4 bases and J by 1 base, with 8 bases between the two germline ends. Per germline, CDR1 SEHNR and CDR2 FQNEAQ (reference sequence). The CDR3 is CASSSGGSNQPQHF. The DNA of the CDR3 is TGTGCCAGCAGCTCCGGGGGAAGCAATCAGCCCCAGCATTTT.

The chain carries TRBV10-1 and TRBJ1-5; 7 bases map to TRBD1. The J segment lost 2 bases and the V segment lost 7 bases, leaving 8 bases of the junction unmatched. This CDR3 region has 15 residues. Germline CDR1 reads WNHNN; CDR2 reads SYGVQD (reference sequence). This CDR3 is CASIATGFGNQPQHF. The CDR3 DNA reads as TGCGCCAGCATTGCGACAGGGTTCGGCAATCAGCCCCAGCATTTT.

The CDR3 nucleotides read TGCGCCAGCAAGGGACAGGGGGTCAGCACTGAAGCTTTCTTT. It is translated as CASKGQGVSTEAFF. The V call is TRBV5-1, the J call TRBJ1-1; 11 positions agree with TRBD1. The V gene end was trimmed by 6 bases and the J gene end by 4 bases; junction bases not matched to a gene: 5. Per germline, CDR1 SGHRS and CDR2 YFSETQ. The CDR3 sequence is 14 residues long.

This chain links TRBV7-8 with TRBJ2-6; tentatively, D is TRBD1 (6 bases). The CDR3 length is 17 residues. Germline CDR1 and CDR2: SGHVS and FQNEAQ. Trimming shortened V by 3 bases and J by 0 bases, and 12 bases separated the two germline ends. The CDR3 region is CASSFSGQTSGANVLTF. The CDR3 coding sequence is TGTGCCAGCAGCTTCAGTGGACAGACCTCTGGGGCCAACGTCCTGACTTTC. Filled out from reference TRBV7-8 and TRBJ2-6, the complete variable domain reads GAGVSQSPRYKVAKRGQDVALRCDPISGHVSLFWYQQALGQGPEFLTYFQNEAQLDKSGLPSDRFFAERPEGSVSTLKIQRTQQEDSAVYLCASSFSGQTSGANVLTFGAGSRLTVL.

The chain employs TRBV4-3 and TRBJ1-3; no clear D. Trimming left V 0 bases short and J 4 bases short, with 19 bases between. This CDR3 is built from 18 residues. In germline, CDR1 is LGHNA, CDR2 YSLEER. In nucleotides, the CDR3 is TGCGCCAGCAGCCAAGACCTTCCGGCGCGAGGAGCAGGAAACACCATATATTTT. It codes for CASSQDLPARGAGNTIYF.

This chain joins TRBV30 and TRBJ1-1; unclear D gene. Germline CDR1 reads GTSNPN; CDR2 reads SVGIG (reference sequence). The CDR3 totals 15 residues. V lost 1 base and J 8 bases, leaving 20 bases between the germline ends. As DNA, the CDR3 is TGTGCCTGGAGTGAGGCCAGCCATCCCCGAGGGGAAGCTTTCTTT. Its protein product is CAWSEASHPRGEAFF. Supplemented by reference TRBV30 and TRBJ1-1, the full variable domain reads SQTIHQWPATLVQPVGSPLSLECTVEGTSNPNLYWYRQAAGRGLQLLFYSVGIGQISSEVPQNLSASRPQDRQFILSSKKLLLSDSGFYLCAWSEASHPRGEAFFGQGTRLTVV.

The rearrangement joins TRBV30 to TRBJ1-4, with 10 bases aligning to TRBD1. The germline CDR1 and CDR2 sequences are GTSNPN and SVGIG (reference sequence). With V trimmed by 3 bases and J by 3 bases, 10 bases remained unmatched. The CDR3 consists of 17 residues. The CDR3 DNA is TGTGCCTGGAGCAGGACAGGGGGAAGGTTAGCTAATGAAAAACTGTTTTTT. Translation: CAWSRTGGRLANEKLFF. Complete variable domain (other parts from reference TRBV30 and TRBJ1-4): SQTIHQWPATLVQPVGSPLSLECTVEGTSNPNLYWYRQAAGRGLQLLFYSVGIGQISSEVPQNLSASRPQDRQFILSSKKLLLSDSGFYLCAWSRTGGRLANEKLFFGSGTQLSVL.

The chain employs TRBV29-1 and TRBJ2-5; TRBD2 agrees at 14 bases. Germline loops: CDR1 SQVTM, CDR2 ANQGSEA. The CDR3 runs to 14 residues. V lost 7 bases and J lost 10; bases outside the gene matches: 11. CDR3 sequence: CSARTSGGWGDQYF. The DNA of the CDR3 is TGCAGCGCCCGGACTAGCGGGGGGTGGGGGGACCAGTACTTC.

This rearrangement joins TRBV2 to TRBJ2-4; D is ambiguous. V was shortened by 1 base and J by 0 bases, with 4 bases between the two germline ends. Germline CDR1 and CDR2: SNHLY and FYNNEI. The CDR3 is 14 amino acids. CDR3 sequence (DNA): TGTGCCAGCAGTGAAGGGAGAGCCAAAAACATTCAGTACTTC. It specifies CASSEGRAKNIQYF.

This clone was counted once. The CDR3 loop reads CASSAKQGLNTEAFF. In DNA, the CDR3 is TGCGCCAGCAGCGCAAAGCAGGGGTTGAACACTGAAGCTTTCTTT. V gene TRBV5-1 combines with J gene TRBJ1-1; maybe TRBD1 (6 bases). The V and J ends lost 4 bases and 0 bases respectively, with 13 bases between them. The CDR3 length is 15 residues. The germline V gene encodes CDR1 SGHRS and CDR2 YFSETQ.

The rearrangement joins TRBV6-5 to TRBJ2-2; D is uncertain. This CDR3 comprises 11 residues. V dropped 5 bases and J dropped 9 bases, with 7 bases sitting between them. Germline loops: CDR1 MNHEY, CDR2 SVGAGI. CDR3 nucleotides: TGTGCCAGCAGTGTAGACAGGGAGCTGTTTTTT. It yields the protein CASSVDRELFF.

The sample holds one count of this clone. V and J are TRBV5-5 and TRBJ1-1, with no clear D. CDR1 SGHKS and CDR2 YYEKEE come from the germline V gene (reference sequence). V lost 5 bases and J lost 4, with 9 bases in between. The CDR3 length is 12 residues. CDR3 sequence reads: CASRESPTEAFF. The CDR3 DNA follows: TGTGCCAGCAGAGAGTCCCCCACTGAAGCTTTCTTT.

The chain uses TRBV19 and TRBJ2-1; perhaps TRBD2 as D (6 bases). This CDR3 is 15 amino acids long. Germline V gives CDR1 LNHDA, CDR2 SQIVND (reference sequence). V was pared by 3 bases and J by 7 bases, with 16 bases between. The CDR3: CASSISIVGRNEQFF. CDR3 DNA sequence: TGTGCCAGTAGTATCTCGATAGTTGGGAGGAATGAGCAGTTCTTC. Full variable domain (missing parts from reference TRBV19 and TRBJ2-1): DGGITQSPKYLFRKEGQNVTLSCEQNLNHDAMYWYRQDPGQGLRLIYYSQIVNDFQKGDIAEGYSVSREKKESFPLTVTSAQKNPTAFYLCASSISIVGRNEQFFGPGTRLTVL.

The chain recombines TRBV7-9 with TRBJ1-6, with D tentatively TRBD1 (5 bases). The CDR3 has 15 amino acids. Looked up from germline, CDR1 is SEHNR and CDR2 is FQNEAQ (reference sequence). V lost 3 bases to trimming and J lost 8 bases, with 14 bases between them. CDR3 protein: CASSLTRGGYSPLHF. The CDR3, as DNA: TGTGCCAGCAGCTTGACTCGGGGGGGATATTCACCCCTCCACTTT.

This clone was seen a few times. The rearrangement joins TRBV5-5 to TRBJ1-3; a weak D match, TRBD1 (5 bases). CDR1 is SGHKS and CDR2 is YYEKEE in the germline V gene (reference sequence). Trimming removed 4 bases at V and 0 bases at J, with 14 bases between. The CDR3 spans 16 residues. The CDR3 loop is CASSATTDRSGNTIYF. The DNA of the CDR3 is TGTGCCAGCAGCGCCACGACAGACCGCTCTGGAAACACCATATATTTT.

The chain has TRBV30 and TRBJ1-1; D may be TRBD1 (6 bases). The CDR3 totals 12 residues. CDR1 GTSNPN and CDR2 SVGIG come from the germline V gene (reference sequence). V was trimmed by 1 base and J by 7 bases, leaving 10 bases between them. Here the CDR3 reads CAWSGGGREAFF. CDR3 coding DNA: TGTGCCTGGAGTGGAGGGGGTCGTGAAGCTTTCTTT.

The genes are TRBV11-2 and TRBJ2-7; maybe TRBD2 (6 bases). The V gene's germline CDR1 is SGHAT and CDR2 FQNNGV. The CDR3 has 13 residues. Trimming took 2 bases from V and 4 from J, leaving 9 bases between them. The CDR3 sequence: CASSLKEGYEQYF. The CDR3 nucleotides are TGTGCCAGCAGCTTAAAGGAGGGGTACGAGCAGTACTTC.

The chain carries TRBV5-1 and TRBJ2-3, with D unresolved. The V end lost 0 bases, the J end lost 0 bases, and 8 bases lay between the germline ends. Germline CDR1 and CDR2: SGHRS and YFSETQ. The CDR3 spans 15 residues. The CDR3: CASSLALSSTDTQYF. In DNA form, the CDR3 reads TGCGCCAGCAGCTTGGCTCTTTCCAGCACAGATACGCAGTATTTT. The full variable domain, its missing parts supplied by reference TRBV5-1 and TRBJ2-3, is KAGVTQTPRYLIKTRGQQVTLSCSPISGHRSVSWYQQTPGQGLQFLFEYFSETQRNKGNFPGRFSGRQFSNSRSEMNVSTLELGDSALYLCASSLALSSTDTQYFGPGTRLTVL.